The 6 T cell receptor beta chains below were found in one sample sequenced in a study of Graves' ophthalmopathy and Graves' hyperthyroidism. RNA transcripts served as template for amplifying TCR beta CDR3 sequences. HTBI-primed RT-PCR formed the first round, and a multiplex PCR formed the second. TCRdb processed the multiplex PCR reads anew with MiXCR; each CDR3 protein has one entry. The profile covers 740,000 or so distinct CDR3 sequences, with approximately 40% appearing a single time and approximately 46% taken by the ten largest. The specimen was peripheral blood. All receptors come from an adult man with Graves' ophthalmopathy.

This clonotype was picked up many times. The V call is TRBV10-2, the J call TRBJ1-5; D unclear. The ends were cut back, 4 bases at V and 2 bases at J, with 9 bases in the middle. In germline, CDR1 is WSHSY, CDR2 SAAADI. This CDR3 is built from 14 residues. The CDR3 coding sequence is TGCGCCAGCAGTGTAGACACGCGCAATCAGCCCCAGCATTTT. This gives the protein CASSVDTRNQPQHF.

This clonotype has more than one count but fewer than ten. The chain carries TRBV20-1 and TRBJ1-3, with TRBD1 as a possible D gene (5 bases). The CDR3 runs 16 residues. CDR1 and CDR2 (germline): DFQATT, SNEGSKA (reference sequence). V was clipped by 4 bases and J by 1 base, with 17 bases between them. The CDR3 DNA sequence: TGCAGTGCTACGCCGGGACGGAAAGTTTCTGGAAACACCATATATTTT. Amino acids: CSATPGRKVSGNTIYF.

This chain joins TRBV7-3 and TRBJ1-2; 7 bases agree with TRBD1. This CDR3 is 13 amino acids long. CDR1 is SGHTA, CDR2 FQGTGA, per germline. V gave up 4 bases and J gave up 5 bases; unmatched junction bases: 4. CDR3 residues: CASSWGQIYGYTF. In DNA form, the CDR3 reads TGTGCCAGCAGCTGGGGACAGATTTATGGCTACACCTTC.

This clonotype showed up just a few times. The V gene is TRBV7-9, the J gene TRBJ2-7; D gene unclear. Trimming took off 1 base at V and 3 bases at J, with 16 bases between the two ends. The CDR3 totals 16 residues. Germline V CDR1 and CDR2: SEHNR, FQNEAQ (reference sequence). The CDR3 DNA follows: TGTGCCAGCAGCTTAGAGGGTTTAAGGAAGGGCTACGAGCAGTACTTC. This gives the protein CASSLEGLRKGYEQYF.

A note on this clonotype: Given the absence of the conserved phenylalanine or tryptophan at the CDR3 end, a read error is likely. The CDR3 sequence: CASSRSARSYGYTL. The CDR3, as DNA: TGTGCCAGCAGTAGGTCGGCCAGATCCTATGGCTACACCCTC. The rearrangement uses TRBV2 and TRBJ1-2, with D unresolved. This CDR3 has 14 amino acids. CDR1 is SNHLY and CDR2 is FYNNEI in the germline V gene. Trimming pared 5 bases from V and 4 bases from J, leaving 14 bases between.

V gene TRBV7-9 combines with J gene TRBJ2-7; 11 positions agree with TRBD1. The CDR3 contains 15 residues. Germline V gene sequence: CDR1 SEHNR, CDR2 FQNEAQ (reference sequence). Trimming took 2 bases from V and 3 from J; bases not matched to a gene: 3. CDR3 amino acids: CASSLIGTGGYEQYF. The CDR3 DNA is TGTGCCAGCAGCTTAATCGGGACAGGGGGCTACGAGCAGTACTTC.